These T cell receptor beta chains were read from a single sample in a study of blood T cell repertoires in COVID-19. This table comes from immunoSEQ multiplex PCR, and its TCRdb copy is limited to in-frame clones, with some not included. This sample yields about 120,000 clones, of which about 85% are seen a single time; 7.7% belongs to the top ten. Material for sequencing was peripheral blood. The source of these receptors is a human donor in a cohort sampled during active COVID-19. The CDR3 runs from the conserved cysteine through the conserved F or W. D genes are given only for firm matches. Size tells how often a clone was seen (once, few, many) or the class of an expanded clone, and some rows leave it out.

J gene | D gene | clone size | V gene | CDR3 DNA | CDR3 protein
TRBJ1-2 | - | - | TRBV19 | TGTGCCAGTAGTATGAGGCGGGGTAGCTATGGCTACACCTTC | CASSMRRGSYGYTF
TRBJ2-5 | TRBD2 | - | TRBV5-6 | TGTGCCAGCACCCCGGGAGGGTTCCAAGAGACCCAGTACTTC | CASTPGGFQETQYF
TRBJ1-2 | TRBD1 | - | TRBV4-1 | TGCGCCAGCAGCCAAGTATTTCGGACAGGGGGCGACTATGGCTACACCTTC | CASSQVFRTGGDYGYTF
TRBJ2-3 | TRBD2 | - | TRBV7-6 | TGTGCCAGCAGCTCCGGAACGACTAGCGGGGGGAGCACAGATACGCAGTATTTT | CASSSGTTSGGSTDTQYF
TRBJ1-5 | - | - | TRBV3-1/TRBV3-2 | TGTGCCAGCAGCCAAGATACGGTTCCCAGCAATCAGCCCCAGCATTTT | CASSQDTVPSNQPQHF
TRBJ1-2 | - | - | TRBV19 | TGTGCCAGTAGTGGGGACATTAACTATGGCTACACCTTC | CASSGDINYGYTF
TRBJ1-5 | - | - | TRBV30 | TGTGCCTGGAGTGTAAGGGGTCGCCAGCCCCAGCATTTT | CAWSVRGRQPQHF
TRBJ2-7 | TRBD2 | - | TRBV11-3 | TGTGCCAGCACCCACAGGCTAGCGGGAGCCTCCTACGAGCAGTACTTC | CASTHRLAGASYEQYF
TRBJ1-5 | TRBD1 | once | TRBV2 | TGTGCCAGCAGTAGGGGGCTTAGCAATCAGCCCCAGCATTTT | CASSRGLSNQPQHF
TRBJ2-7 | TRBD2 | - | TRBV9 | TGTGCCAGCAGCGCAATAGCGGGGGAAGGCGAGCAGTACTTC | CASSAIAGEGEQYF
TRBJ2-4 | TRBD1 | - | TRBV11-2 | TGTGCCAGCAGTTTAACATACGTCCTGGGACGACTACCAGGGGGCATTCAGTACTTC | CASSLTYVLGRLPGGIQYF
TRBJ1-1 | - | - | TRBV6-1 | TGTGCCAGCAGTGAACGAGGGATCTCGAACACTGAAGCTTTCTTT | CASSERGISNTEAFF
TRBJ1-3 | - | - | TRBV2 | TGTGCCAGCAGTCCGGGCCTGACAGAAGGCACCATATATTTT | CASSPGLTEGTIYF
TRBJ2-7 | TRBD2 | - | TRBV7-9 | TGTGCCAGCGTGTCGGGACTAGCGGGGGTTTTTCGCGAGCAGTACTTC | CASVSGLAGVFREQYF
TRBJ1-1 | TRBD1 | - | TRBV5-5 | TGTGCCAGCAGCTCCAGGGGGACGGGAAACACTGAAGCTTTCTTT | CASSSRGTGNTEAFF
TRBJ1-4 | - | - | TRBV21-1 | TGTGCCAGCAGCAAAGGGGAAAAGGACAGGGGTAATGAAAAACTGTTTTTT | CASSKGEKDRGNEKLFF
TRBJ2-1 | - | - | TRBV7-2 | TGTGCCAGCAGCTCTCCCCGTGAGCAGTTCTTC | CASSSPREQFF
TRBJ2-2 | TRBD2 | - | TRBV6-4 | TGTGCCACACAGCGGGATGTAGCCACCGGGGAGCTGTTTTTT | CATQRDVATGELFF
TRBJ2-2 | - | - | TRBV19 | TGTGCCAGTAGTATAGGGGGGGTAATAACCGGGGAGCTGTTTTTT | CASSIGGVITGELFF
TRBJ2-7 | TRBD1 | - | TRBV19 | TGTGCCAGTAGTCCAGGGGACAGCCGCTACGAGCAGTACTTC | CASSPGDSRYEQYF
TRBJ2-3 | - | - | TRBV19 | TGTGCCAGTAGTATAATGAGCCGGGGATCCACAGATACGCAGTATTTT | CASSIMSRGSTDTQYF
TRBJ2-1 | TRBD2 | - | TRBV7-7 | TGTGCCAGCAGCCCCCAAGCGGGGCCGTACAATGAGCAGTTCTTC | CASSPQAGPYNEQFF
TRBJ2-3 | - | - | TRBV7-3 | TGTGCCAGCAGCTTACGTGGCCAAAGAGATACGCAGTATTTT | CASSLRGQRDTQYF
TRBJ2-1 | - | - | TRBV5-4 | TGTGCCAGCAGCTCTTACTCGCCGGCCTACAATGAGCAGTTCTTC | CASSSYSPAYNEQFF
TRBJ2-7 | - | - | TRBV27 | TGTGCCAGCAGTGTCCTAAGAAGGGGCGAGCAGTACTTC | CASSVLRRGEQYF
TRBJ2-5 | TRBD2 | - | TRBV28 | TGTGCCAGCAGTTTAGAGGTTCTAGCGGGAGGGCCGCGGGAGACCCAGTACTTC | CASSLEVLAGGPRETQYF
TRBJ2-1 | TRBD2 | - | TRBV4-2 | TGTGCCAGCAGCCAAGATTTTAAAGGACTAGCGGGAGCTTACCATGAGCAGTTCTTC | CASSQDFKGLAGAYHEQFF
TRBJ2-7 | TRBD1 | - | TRBV10-3 | TGTGCCATCAGTGACCAGGGACAGACCTACGAGCAGTACTTC | CAISDQGQTYEQYF
TRBJ2-3 | TRBD2 | - | TRBV4-3 | TGCGCCAGCAGCCAAGGGGCTAGCGGGAGCACAGATACGCAGTATTTT | CASSQGASGSTDTQYF
TRBJ2-5 | - | - | TRBV6-5 | TGTGCCAGCAGTTATGACGTTTGGGGGCAGGAGACCCAGTACTTC | CASSYDVWGQETQYF
TRBJ2-1 | TRBD1 | - | TRBV29-1 | TGCAGCGTTGTACAGGGGCTAGTATCCTACAATGAGCAGTTCTTC | CSVVQGLVSYNEQFF
TRBJ2-7 | TRBD2 | - | TRBV11-3 | TGTGCCAGCAGCTTAGTGGGAGGGTCCTACGAGCAGTACTTC | CASSLVGGSYEQYF
TRBJ2-7 | - | - | TRBV6-1 | TGTGCCAGCAGTGAAGCTAGAACAGGTCTCACCTACGAGCAGTACTTC | CASSEARTGLTYEQYF
TRBJ1-1 | - | - | TRBV19 | TGTGCCAGTAGTATAGAATCGGACAGAAACACTGAAGCTTTCTTT | CASSIESDRNTEAFF
TRBJ2-2 | TRBD2 | - | TRBV9 | TGTGCCAGCAGCGTGGGTAGCGGGGGCTTCGCGAACACCGGGGAGCTGTTTTTT | CASSVGSGGFANTGELFF
TRBJ1-1 | - | - | TRBV5-1 | TGCGCCAGCAGCTCAGAACAGGACCTAGAAGCTTTCTTT | CASSSEQDLEAFF
TRBJ1-6 | - | few | TRBV3-1/TRBV3-2 | TGTGCCAGCAGCCCCGGGGGCTCCTATAATTCACCCCTCCACTTT | CASSPGGSYNSPLHF
TRBJ1-5 | - | - | TRBV7-8 | TGTGCCAGCAGCTTAGAACGACAGTACCAGCCCCAGCATTTT | CASSLERQYQPQHF
TRBJ1-1 | - | - | TRBV30 | TGTGCCTGGAGTGTATCGGGGGAAGCTTTCTTT | CAWSVSGEAFF
TRBJ2-5 | - | - | TRBV29-1 | TGCAGCGTTGAAGACGGGAGATTTAAGGAGACCCAGTACTTC | CSVEDGRFKETQYF
TRBJ2-7 | TRBD2 | - | TRBV11-2 | TGTGCCAGCAGCTCCCGGACTAGCAGCTTCTACGAGCAGTACTTC | CASSSRTSSFYEQYF
TRBJ1-3 | - | - | TRBV4-1 | TGCGCCAGCAGCCAAGGATCAGATTTCCGAAACACCATATATTTT | CASSQGSDFRNTIYF
TRBJ1-5 | TRBD1 | few | TRBV27 | TGTGCCAGCAGCGCTTTCCGGGACAGGGGACAGCCCCAGCATTTT | CASSAFRDRGQPQHF
TRBJ2-1 | TRBD1 | - | TRBV24-1 | TGTGCCACCTCGGGACAGGGGTTACCGAATGAGCAGTTCTTC | CATSGQGLPNEQFF